This TCR beta chain is drawn from a study of CD8 T cells in Susac syndrome. Study-level findings and limits: The authors acknowledged that the study's TCR sequencing and HLA analysis involved relatively few individuals.

Worth noting for this clonotype: The antigen is unknown.

cDNA came from roughly 0.5 to 1 ug RNA primed by random hexamers. TCRdb re-analysed the immunoSEQ multiplex PCR reads in MiXCR, keeping a single row per CDR3 protein. The repertoire holds approximately 210,000 distinct CDR3 sequences, with about 95% as singletons. Between the trimmed V and J ends, which lost 3 bases and 7 bases, there was a span of 10 bases. CDR1 SGHRS and CDR2 YFSETQ come from the germline V gene. The CDR3 totals 13 residues. The clonotype was recovered from a human donor with multiple sclerosis. J is TRBJ1-4 and V is TRBV5-1; no clear D. Sample: CD4+ T cells from PBMCs. Here the CDR3 DNA reads TGCGCCAGCAGCTCGGACGTGGGTGAAAAACTGTTTTTT. Its translation: CASSSDVGEKLFF. The variable domain in full, with the rest retrieved from reference TRBV5-1 and TRBJ1-4, is KAGVTQTPRYLIKTRGQQVTLSCSPISGHRSVSWYQQTPGQGLQFLFEYFSETQRNKGNFPGRFSGRQFSNSRSEMNVSTLELGDSALYLCASSSDVGEKLFFGSGTQLSVL.